A selection of T cell receptor beta chains follows, all from one sample in a study of molecular identifiers for immune sequencing clone quantification. TCRdb processed the PCR reads anew with MiXCR; each CDR3 protein has one entry. The sample consists of over 85,000 distinct CDR3 sequences, about 35% of them appearing once. The sample comprised naive CD8+ T cells from blood, with Jurkat cell RNA spiked in. The receptors shown here come from a human donor in good health. Some libraries in this study had Jurkat cell RNA spiked in. CDR3s include the opening cysteine and the closing phenylalanine or tryptophan. D genes are given only for firm matches. Some rows have no size entry. The others give once, few or many, or a class for an expanded clone.

v_call	j_call	clone_size	d_call	cdr3_aa	cdr3_nt
TRBV12-3/TRBV12-4	TRBJ1-2	many	NA	CASSYRNGYTF	TGTGCCAGCAGCTACAGGAATGGCTACACCTTC
TRBV28	TRBJ2-1	few	TRBD2	CASSASVTSGTRNEQFF	TGTGCCAGCAGTGCTAGCGTGACTAGCGGTACGAGAAATGAGCAGTTCTTC
TRBV9	TRBJ2-3	NA	TRBD1	CASSVSRQGNSDTQYF	TGTGCCAGCAGCGTATCCCGACAGGGGAATTCAGATACGCAGTATTTT
TRBV7-2	TRBJ2-1	NA	NA	CASSLYRRAPNIYNEQFF	TGTGCCAGCAGCTTATATCGAAGGGCCCCCAATATCTACAATGAGCAGTTCTTC
TRBV9	TRBJ2-5	NA	NA	CASSVATLGQETQYF	TGTGCCAGCAGCGTAGCTACTCTCGGCCAAGAGACCCAGTACTTC
TRBV24-1	TRBJ2-7	NA	NA	CATSDTRTAGYERYF	TGTGCCACCAGTGATACGCGGACGGCGGGCTACGAGCGGTACTTC
TRBV10-3	TRBJ2-7	NA	NA	CAISGAGEASYEQYF	TGTGCCATCAGTGGGGCTGGAGAGGCCTCCTACGAGCAGTACTTC
TRBV5-3	TRBJ2-1	NA	NA	CASSAPAPNEQFF	TGTGCCAGCAGCGCCCCAGCGCCGAATGAGCAGTTCTTC
TRBV2	TRBJ1-5	many	NA	CASSEALGLGQPQHF	TGTGCCAGCAGTGAAGCGTTGGGGTTAGGACAGCCCCAGCATTTT
TRBV25-1	TRBJ2-1	many	NA	CASSGPAYNEQFF	TGTGCCAGCAGTGGGCCCGCCTACAATGAGCAGTTCTTC
TRBV10-2	TRBJ1-2	NA	NA	CASSESDSNYGYTF	TGCGCCAGCAGTGAGTCCGACAGCAACTATGGCTACACCTTC
TRBV4-1	TRBJ2-7	once	TRBD1	CASSQDSGTGDEQCF	TGCGCCAGCAGCCAAGATAGCGGGACAGGGGACGAGCAGTGCTTC
TRBV28	TRBJ1-5	few	TRBD1	CASSSRGSNQPQHF	TGTGCCAGCAGTTCCAGGGGGAGCAATCAGCCCCAGCATTTT
TRBV28	TRBJ2-7	medium-sized	TRBD2	CASRSGLDYEQYF	TGTGCCAGCCGCTCGGGACTAGACTACGAGCAGTACTTC
TRBV5-3	TRBJ2-3	NA	NA	CASSLDTDTQYF	TGTGCCAGCAGTTTGGACACAGATACGCAGTATTTT
TRBV29-1	TRBJ2-7	many	TRBD1	CSVGTGLGEQYF	TGCAGCGTTGGGACAGGCCTGGGGGAGCAGTACTTC
TRBV28	TRBJ2-7	NA	NA	CASRPRGGAYEQYF	TGTGCCAGCAGGCCGCGAGGGGGGGCCTACGAGCAGTACTTC
TRBV28	TRBJ1-6	NA	NA	CASSRPGGPLHF	TGTGCCAGCAGCCGACCGGGCGGACCCCTCCACTTT
TRBV27	TRBJ1-1	many	NA	CASSFWNTEAFF	TGTGCCAGCAGTTTCTGGAACACTGAAGCTTTCTTT
TRBV29-1	TRBJ1-2	many	NA	CSVEDLESLAYGYTF	TGCAGCGTTGAAGATTTGGAAAGTCTGGCCTATGGCTACACCTTC
TRBV13	TRBJ2-5	NA	TRBD1	CACSLDRGTQETQYF	TGTGCCTGCAGCTTAGACAGGGGCACCCAAGAGACCCAGTACTTC
TRBV24-1	TRBJ2-1	many	NA	CATSRKLASEQFF	TGTGCCACCTCTCGAAAACTAGCCAGTGAGCAGTTCTTC
TRBV7-8	TRBJ2-7	NA	TRBD2	CASSLVDPGGTSGRLFYEQYF	TGTGCCAGCAGCTTAGTTGACCCGGGCGGGACTAGCGGGAGGCTGTTCTACGAGCAGTACTTC
TRBV5-5	TRBJ2-3	many	TRBD1	CASSDTGQGNTDTQYF	TGTGCCAGCAGTGATACGGGACAGGGTAACACAGATACGCAGTATTTT
TRBV6-5	TRBJ1-1	NA	NA	CASSLIPGGNTEAFF	TGTGCCAGCAGCCTTATCCCGGGCGGGAACACTGAAGCTTTCTTT
TRBV24-1	TRBJ2-3	NA	NA	CATSDDGVLAGFRTDTRYF	TGTGCCACCAGTGATGATGGGGTCCTCGCGGGATTCCGCACAGATACGCGGTATTTT
TRBV2	TRBJ2-7	NA	NA	CASSEARRVGSEQYF	TGTGCCAGCAGTGAAGCGCGCAGGGTCGGGTCCGAGCAGTACTTC
TRBV28	TRBJ2-1	NA	TRBD2	CASSPRLAGPYNEQFF	TGTGCCAGCAGCCCCAGACTAGCGGGACCCTACAATGAGCAGTTCTTC
TRBV28	TRBJ2-7	NA	NA	CASMSVDSYEQYF	TGTGCCAGCATGAGCGTAGACTCCTACGAGCAGTACTTC
TRBV12-3/TRBV12-4	TRBJ2-1	NA	TRBD2	CASSSTPTSGSNEQFF	TGTGCCAGCAGCTCCACCCCGACTAGCGGGAGTAATGAGCAGTTCTTC
TRBV19	TRBJ2-7	few	TRBD2	CASSIGSAGAYEQYF	TGTGCCAGTAGTATAGGATCAGCGGGAGCTTACGAGCAGTACTTC
TRBV27	TRBJ2-7	NA	NA	CASSSGPQIYEQYF	TGTGCCAGCAGTTCCGGGCCCCAGATCTACGAGCAGTACTTC
TRBV2	TRBJ1-1	few	NA	CATLLLNSRQIPGPQAFF	TGTGCCACCCTACTCCTAAACAGCAGGCAGATACCCGGTCCGCAAGCTTTCTTT
TRBV20-1	TRBJ1-2	many	TRBD1	CSAWEGTGYGYTF	TGCAGTGCTTGGGAAGGGACAGGCTATGGCTACACCTTC
TRBV6-5	TRBJ2-3	many	NA	CASSYSMGADTQYF	TGTGCCAGCAGTTACTCGATGGGGGCAGATACGCAGTATTTT
TRBV6-5	TRBJ2-3	many	NA	CASSPVFGLATDTQYF	TGTGCCAGCAGTCCGGTTTTCGGGTTAGCCACAGATACGCAGTATTTT
TRBV7-2	TRBJ2-1	NA	TRBD1	CASSLLTGDNQQFF	TGTGCCAGCAGCTTACTCACAGGGGACAATCAGCAGTTCTTC
TRBV15	TRBJ2-5	NA	TRBD1	CATSTDRGKLMAQYF	TGTGCCACCAGCACGGACAGGGGTAAATTGATGGCCCAGTACTTC
TRBV2	TRBJ2-7	NA	NA	CASEAVAKPREQYF	TGTGCCAGCGAAGCCGTAGCGAAACCCAGGGAGCAGTACTTC
TRBV4-2	TRBJ2-5	few	TRBD1	CASSKGQGGETQYF	TGTGCCAGCAGCAAAGGACAGGGGGGAGAGACCCAGTACTTC
TRBV27	TRBJ2-1	NA	TRBD1	CASSLRGRGNEQFF	TGTGCCAGCAGTTTGAGGGGGCGAGGCAATGAGCAGTTCTTC
TRBV6-6	TRBJ1-2	few	NA	CASSHYGYTF	TGTGCCAGCAGTCACTATGGCTACACCTTC
TRBV9	TRBJ2-2	few	TRBD2	CASSVQGGLAGDGELFF	TGTGCCAGCAGCGTACAGGGGGGCCTAGCGGGAGACGGGGAGCTGTTTTTT
TRBV2	TRBJ2-7	once	NA	CATQLDSSYEQYF	TGTGCCACACAACTGGACTCCTCCTACGAGCAGTACTTC
TRBV5-4	TRBJ2-2	NA	NA	CACSVRAGELFF	TGTGCCTGCAGCGTCAGGGCCGGTGAGCTGTTTTTT
TRBV6-6	TRBJ1-3	NA	NA	CASGGLFTIYF	TGTGCCAGCGGTGGCTTATTCACCATATATTTT
TRBV28	TRBJ2-2	NA	TRBD1	CASSALPGTGGTGELFF	TGTGCCAGCAGTGCCCTCCCAGGAACAGGGGGCACCGGGGAGCTGTTTTTT
TRBV19	TRBJ1-2	NA	NA	CASSIVHRSGYTF	TGTGCCAGTAGTATAGTTCACAGGAGCGGCTACACCTTC